A selection of T cell receptor beta chains follows, all from one sample in a study of identical twins. One entry per CDR3 protein, called by TCRdb with MiXCR from the 5' RACE reads. Here the sample spans around 530,000 distinct CDR3 sequences, nearly 15% being singletons. These data were also reused for a study on yellow fever vaccine responses in identical twins.

The sample comprised CD4+ T cells sorted from blood. These receptor sequences come from a woman aged 18 to 35 in good health. Both conserved end residues are part of each CDR3. The D gene is left open where the match is weak. Where a row states a size, it is once, few, many or the class of an expanded clone; other rows omit it.

clone_size	j_call	v_call	d_call	cdr3_aa	cdr3_nt
few	TRBJ2-5	TRBV20-1	NA	CSESRGQETQYF	TGCAGTGAATCGAGGGGCCAAGAGACCCAGTACTTC
few	TRBJ2-7	TRBV7-6	NA	CASSFSSTTYEQYF	TGTGCCAGCAGCTTTTCCAGTACGACCTACGAGCAGTACTTC
NA	TRBJ2-7	TRBV7-9	NA	CASSSAGWSYEQYF	TGTGCCAGCAGCTCCGCGGGTTGGAGCTACGAGCAGTACTTC
NA	TRBJ2-5	TRBV5-4	TRBD2	CASSLALADQETQYF	TGTGCCAGCAGCTTGGCACTAGCGGACCAAGAGACCCAGTACTTC
NA	TRBJ2-6	TRBV19	NA	CASSGKGSGANVLTF	TGTGCCAGTAGTGGGAAAGGTTCTGGGGCCAACGTCCTGACTTTC
few	TRBJ2-2	TRBV29-1	NA	CSVSGVANTGELFF	TGCAGCGTTTCGGGCGTAGCGAACACCGGGGAGCTGTTTTTT
few	TRBJ2-2	TRBV29-1	TRBD2	CSGGTSGNGLFF	TGCAGCGGGGGGACTAGCGGGAATGGGCTGTTTTTT
NA	TRBJ2-2	TRBV28	NA	CASSPWGREDTGELFF	TGTGCCAGCAGTCCTTGGGGCAGGGAGGACACCGGGGAGCTGTTTTTT
few	TRBJ2-3	TRBV9	TRBD2	CASSPLRAGGAGDTQYF	TGTGCCAGCAGCCCTCTCAGAGCGGGAGGGGCAGGGGATACGCAGTATTTT
few	TRBJ2-6	TRBV14	TRBD1	CASSRRGLGANVLTF	TGTGCCAGCAGCCGCAGGGGGCTTGGGGCCAACGTCCTGACTTTC
few	TRBJ2-2	TRBV5-6	TRBD1	CASSFLGQANTGELFF	TGTGCCAGCAGCTTTCTTGGACAGGCTAACACCGGGGAGCTGTTTTTT
NA	TRBJ2-1	TRBV9	NA	CASSVGETYNEQFF	TGTGCCAGCAGCGTTGGGGAGACCTACAATGAGCAGTTCTTC
few	TRBJ2-5	TRBV10-3	TRBD2	CAISESIAGEEVTQYF	TGTGCCATCAGTGAGTCCATAGCGGGAGAGGAGGTGACCCAGTACTTC
few	TRBJ2-3	TRBV18	NA	CASSPIESRADTQYF	TGTGCCAGCTCACCAATCGAATCCAGGGCAGATACGCAGTATTTT
many	TRBJ2-1	TRBV12-3/TRBV12-4	TRBD2	CASSSDPGLATYNEQFF	TGTGCCAGCAGTTCGGATCCGGGACTAGCGACCTACAATGAGCAGTTCTTC
NA	TRBJ2-2	TRBV5-1	NA	CASRDLRGAGELFF	TGCGCCAGCAGGGACCTCAGGGGCGCCGGGGAGCTGTTTTTT
few	TRBJ1-2	TRBV2	NA	CASSETAVTNYGYTF	TGTGCCAGCAGTGAAACAGCAGTGACTAACTATGGCTACACCTTC
NA	TRBJ2-3	TRBV3-1	TRBD2	CASSPTLAGATDTQYF	TGTGCCAGCAGCCCGACTCTAGCGGGGGCTACAGATACGCAGTATTTT
few	TRBJ2-1	TRBV12-3/TRBV12-4	TRBD2	CASSLGTSGLYEQFF	TGTGCCAGCAGTTTAGGGACTAGCGGCCTTTATGAGCAGTTCTTC
NA	TRBJ2-7	TRBV10-3	NA	CAISQQGTHEQYF	TGTGCCATCAGTCAACAGGGAACCCACGAGCAGTACTTC
few	TRBJ2-1	TRBV20-1	NA	CSARLLGREGTYNEQFF	TGCAGTGCTAGACTCCTGGGACGGGAAGGAACTTACAATGAGCAGTTCTTC
few	TRBJ2-1	TRBV7-6	NA	CASSLVRGPNNEQFF	TGTGCCAGCAGCTTAGTTCGGGGGCCGAACAATGAGCAGTTCTTC
NA	TRBJ1-1	TRBV28	NA	CASSLSAVGTEAFF	TGTGCCAGCAGTTTATCAGCCGTGGGCACTGAAGCTTTCTTT
NA	TRBJ2-2	TRBV5-1	NA	CASSLGESKDTGELFF	TGCGCCAGCAGCTTGGGAGAATCGAAGGACACCGGGGAGCTGTTTTTT
few	TRBJ2-5	TRBV7-8	NA	CASSWKRGGTGNTETQYF	TGTGCCAGCAGCTGGAAGAGAGGGGGGACTGGAAATACAGAGACCCAGTACTTC
NA	TRBJ2-7	TRBV12-3/TRBV12-4	NA	CASSIGETYEQYF	TGTGCCAGCAGTATAGGGGAAACCTACGAGCAGTACTTC
few	TRBJ2-3	TRBV15	TRBD1	CATSTGTGTDTQYF	TGTGCCACCAGCACCGGGACAGGCACAGATACGCAGTATTTT
NA	TRBJ2-3	TRBV28	NA	CASSTPRLVADTQYF	TGTGCCAGCAGCACACCGAGACTAGTCGCAGATACGCAGTATTTT
many	TRBJ2-2	TRBV12-3/TRBV12-4	NA	CASSYGGTGELFF	TGTGCCAGCAGTTATGGTGGTACCGGGGAGCTGTTTTTT
many	TRBJ2-3	TRBV4-1	NA	CASSQGASTDTQYF	TGCGCCAGCAGCCAAGGCGCTAGCACAGATACGCAGTATTTT
few	TRBJ2-5	TRBV6-2/TRBV6-3	TRBD2	CASRPLRLLAGEGRQETQYF	TGTGCCAGCAGACCCCTACGACTCCTAGCGGGAGAAGGGAGGCAAGAGACCCAGTACTTC
NA	TRBJ2-7	TRBV5-6	NA	CASRRLVGYEQYF	TGTGCCAGCAGGCGACTAGTAGGCTACGAGCAGTACTTC
NA	TRBJ1-5	TRBV2	NA	CASSEAGPSNQPQHF	TGTGCCAGCAGTGAAGCTGGCCCTAGCAATCAGCCCCAGCATTTT
NA	TRBJ2-5	TRBV20-1	NA	CSASGLGETQYF	TGCAGTGCTAGCGGGCTAGGAGAGACCCAGTACTTC
NA	TRBJ2-1	TRBV7-7	NA	CASSLGPGVYNEQFF	TGTGCCAGCAGCTTAGGTCCGGGGGTATACAATGAGCAGTTCTTC
few	TRBJ1-5	TRBV20-1	TRBD1	CSATKTGGNQPQHF	TGCAGTGCAACTAAGACAGGGGGCAATCAGCCCCAGCATTTT
NA	TRBJ1-2	TRBV25-1	NA	CASSDLQGLYGYTF	TGTGCCAGCAGTGATTTACAGGGTCTCTATGGCTACACCTTC
few	TRBJ1-2	TRBV5-5	TRBD1	CASSYGQGANYGYTF	TGTGCCAGCAGTTACGGACAGGGGGCTAACTATGGCTACACCTTC
few	TRBJ2-7	TRBV2	NA	CASSGRGLSYEQYF	TGTGCCAGCAGTGGGCGGGGACTCTCCTACGAGCAGTACTTC
NA	TRBJ2-2	TRBV7-2	NA	CASSPVGRGTNTGELFF	TGTGCCAGCAGCCCGGTCGGACGGGGGACGAACACCGGGGAGCTGTTTTTT
few	TRBJ2-1	TRBV20-1	NA	CSARLTGTYNEQFF	TGCAGTGCTAGGTTGACGGGCACCTACAATGAGCAGTTCTTC
NA	TRBJ2-5	TRBV14	TRBD1	CASSQFPGQGRETQYF	TGTGCCAGCAGCCAATTCCCGGGACAGGGACGAGAGACCCAGTACTTC
few	TRBJ1-4	TRBV6-5	TRBD1	CASSYLAGGESKLFF	TGTGCCAGCAGTTACTTAGCAGGGGGTGAGAGTAAACTGTTTTTT
NA	TRBJ2-2	TRBV7-9	NA	CASSTTGSAGELFF	TGTGCCAGCAGCACCACAGGGTCTGCCGGGGAGCTGTTTTTT
NA	TRBJ1-2	TRBV7-9	NA	CASSPGHTLYGYTF	TGTGCCAGCAGCCCTGGGCACACGCTCTATGGCTACACCTTC
many	TRBJ2-1	TRBV6-5	NA	CASSYGFRMAHNEQFF	TGTGCCAGCAGTTACGGGTTTCGGATGGCGCACAATGAGCAGTTCTTC
few	TRBJ1-1	TRBV18	NA	CASSTSDGSGAFF	TGTGCCAGCTCAACCTCGGACGGTTCAGGGGCTTTCTTT
few	TRBJ1-4	TRBV3-1	NA	CASSQGILAREKLFF	TGTGCCAGCAGCCAAGGGATCTTGGCACGGGAAAAACTGTTTTTT
few	TRBJ2-3	TRBV20-1	TRBD1	CSAPPFGQGTDTQYF	TGCAGTGCTCCCCCGTTCGGACAGGGCACAGATACGCAGTATTTT
few	TRBJ2-5	TRBV14	TRBD2	CASSPLRGDVETQYF	TGTGCCAGCAGCCCTCTTCGGGGGGACGTAGAGACCCAGTACTTC
NA	TRBJ1-1	TRBV12-3/TRBV12-4	TRBD1	CASTQDRGRVEAFF	TGTGCCAGCACCCAGGACAGGGGAAGAGTGGAAGCTTTCTTT
NA	TRBJ2-3	TRBV5-1	TRBD2	CASSLASGSTSTDTQYF	TGCGCCAGCAGCCTCGCCAGCGGGAGTACTAGCACAGATACGCAGTATTTT
NA	TRBJ2-7	TRBV7-2	NA	CASSLVSPGPYEQYF	TGTGCCAGCAGCTTAGTGAGCCCCGGTCCCTACGAGCAGTACTTC
few	TRBJ2-3	TRBV3-1	NA	CASSQGLTAAGTQYF	TGTGCCAGCAGCCAAGGGTTGACGGCCGCTGGGACGCAGTATTTT
NA	TRBJ2-1	TRBV4-1	NA	CASSQVDMGLRYNEQFF	TGCGCCAGCAGCCAAGTCGATATGGGACTCCGTTACAATGAGCAGTTCTTC
few	TRBJ2-3	TRBV20-1	NA	CSANRADTQYF	TGCAGTGCTAACAGGGCAGATACGCAGTATTTT
NA	TRBJ2-1	TRBV20-1	TRBD2	CSASERTSGNNEQFF	TGCAGTGCTTCAGAAAGGACTAGCGGGAATAATGAGCAGTTCTTC
NA	TRBJ2-1	TRBV7-8	NA	CASSLAWRVYNEQFF	TGTGCCAGCAGCTTAGCTTGGCGGGTTTACAATGAGCAGTTCTTC
few	TRBJ1-1	TRBV12-3/TRBV12-4	NA	CASSFGSSRTEAFF	TGTGCCAGCAGTTTTGGCAGCTCACGGACTGAAGCTTTCTTT